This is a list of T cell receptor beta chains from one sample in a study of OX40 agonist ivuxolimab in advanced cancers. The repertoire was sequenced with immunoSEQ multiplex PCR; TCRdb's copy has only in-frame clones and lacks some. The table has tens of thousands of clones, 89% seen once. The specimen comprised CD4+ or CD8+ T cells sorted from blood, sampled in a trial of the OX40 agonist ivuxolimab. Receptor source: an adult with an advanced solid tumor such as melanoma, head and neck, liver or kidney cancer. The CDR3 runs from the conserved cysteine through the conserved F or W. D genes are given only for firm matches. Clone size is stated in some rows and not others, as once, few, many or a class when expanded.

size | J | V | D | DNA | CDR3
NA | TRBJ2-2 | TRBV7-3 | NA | TGTGCCAGCAGCTTGTTTGGTGGGGGCAACACCGGGGAGCTGTTTTTT | CASSLFGGGNTGELFF
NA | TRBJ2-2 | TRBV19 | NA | TGTGCCAGTACCGCCTCTATGGGGGGGAACACCGGGGAGCTGTTTTTT | CASTASMGGNTGELFF
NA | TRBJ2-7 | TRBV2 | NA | TGTGCCAGCAAACCGGGACCCACCTACGAGCAGTACTTC | CASKPGPTYEQYF
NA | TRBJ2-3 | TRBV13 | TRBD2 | TGTGCCAGCAGCTTAGAAGCGGGGGACATTACTAGCACAGATACGCAGTATTTT | CASSLEAGDITSTDTQYF
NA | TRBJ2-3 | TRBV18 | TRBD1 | TGTGCCAGCTCCCCCTTGCAGGGGGTTGGCGATACGCAGTATTTT | CASSPLQGVGDTQYF
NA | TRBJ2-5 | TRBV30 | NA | TGTGCCTGGAGTATCGGGGGGCGAGGTACCCAGTACTTC | CAWSIGGRGTQYF
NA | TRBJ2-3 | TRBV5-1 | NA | TGCGCCAGCAGCTTGTTTCCATCGATTTGGGGGGACAGCACAGATACGCAGTATTTT | CASSLFPSIWGDSTDTQYF
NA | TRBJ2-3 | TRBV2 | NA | TGTGCCAGCAGTGCGGTCGATACGCAGTATTTT | CASSAVDTQYF
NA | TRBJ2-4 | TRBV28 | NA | TGTGCCAGCAGTGGGACTGGGGGCATTCAGTACTTC | CASSGTGGIQYF
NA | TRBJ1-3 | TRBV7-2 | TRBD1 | TGTGCCAGCGGGACAGGGTACTCTGGAAACACCATATATTTT | CASGTGYSGNTIYF
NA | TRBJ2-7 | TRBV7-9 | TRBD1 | TGTGCCAGCAGCCGGACAGGGGGCGGCGAGCAGTACTTC | CASSRTGGGEQYF
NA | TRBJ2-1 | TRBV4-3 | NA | TGCGCCAGCAGCCAGGGGGGCCACTCCTACAATGAGCAGTTCTTC | CASSQGGHSYNEQFF
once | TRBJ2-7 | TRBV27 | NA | TGTGCCAGCAGTTTACTGGCGACCTCCTACGAGCAGTACTTC | CASSLLATSYEQYF
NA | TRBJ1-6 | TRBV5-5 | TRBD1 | TGTGCCAGCAGCCAACGTCCGGGACAGCCTGCTTCACCCCTCCACTTT | CASSQRPGQPASPLHF
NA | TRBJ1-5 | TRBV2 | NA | TGTGCCAGCAGTGGAGGGAGGGTAGGCAATCAGCCCCAGCATTTT | CASSGGRVGNQPQHF
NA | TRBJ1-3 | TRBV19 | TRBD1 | TGTGCCAGTAGTAAGGGACAGGGGAGCTCTGGAAACACCATATATTTT | CASSKGQGSSGNTIYF
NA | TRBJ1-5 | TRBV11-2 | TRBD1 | TGTGCCAGCAGCCAGGATCACCCGGGACAGCGCAATCAGCCCCAGCATTTT | CASSQDHPGQRNQPQHF
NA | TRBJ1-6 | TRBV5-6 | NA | TGTGCCAGCAGCTTGGACCCCGCCCGGAGGGGTTCACCCCTCCACTTT | CASSLDPARRGSPLHF
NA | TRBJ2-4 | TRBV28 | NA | TGTGCCAGCAGTTTATTATCGGGGTATGAGGCCAAAAACATTCAGTACTTC | CASSLLSGYEAKNIQYF
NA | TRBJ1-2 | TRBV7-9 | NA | TGTGCCAGCAGCCGGGGGTCCAACTATGGCTACACCTTC | CASSRGSNYGYTF
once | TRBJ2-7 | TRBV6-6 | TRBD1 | TGTGCCAGCAGGCGACAGGGGGTGTACGAGCAGTACTTC | CASRRQGVYEQYF
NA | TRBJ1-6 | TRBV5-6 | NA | TGTGCCAGCAGTAGAGGTAATTCACCCCTCCACTTT | CASSRGNSPLHF
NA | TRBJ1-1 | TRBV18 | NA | TGTGCCAGCTCACCAACGGGGTCCACTGAAGCTTTCTTT | CASSPTGSTEAFF
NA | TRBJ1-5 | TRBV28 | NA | TGTGCCAGCAGTTTGGTACAGGGAAATCAGCCCCAGCATTTT | CASSLVQGNQPQHF
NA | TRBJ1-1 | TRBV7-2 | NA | TGTGCCAGCAGCTTAGAATCCAGGATAGCTTTCTTT | CASSLESRIAFF
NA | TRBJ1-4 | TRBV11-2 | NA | TGTGCCAGCAGCTTACTAGGGAACGGAAAACTGTTTTTT | CASSLLGNGKLFF
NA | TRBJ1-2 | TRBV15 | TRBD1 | TGTGCCACCAGCAGCCTATGGGACAGATCGCACTATGGCTACACCTTC | CATSSLWDRSHYGYTF
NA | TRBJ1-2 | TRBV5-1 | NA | TGCGCCAGCAGCCCGAATTACCCAGGGATTGATGGCTACACCTTC | CASSPNYPGIDGYTF
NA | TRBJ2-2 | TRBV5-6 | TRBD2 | TGTGCCAGCAGCTTACTAGCGGGCGGCACCGGGGAGCTGTTTTTT | CASSLLAGGTGELFF
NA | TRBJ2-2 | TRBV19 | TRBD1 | TGTGCCAGTAGTTCAACAGGGGGTGGTTACACCGGGGAGCTGTTTTTT | CASSSTGGGYTGELFF
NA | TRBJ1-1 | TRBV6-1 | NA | TGTGCCAGCACCCTTCCTTCCGGGGCCACTGAAGCTTTCTTT | CASTLPSGATEAFF
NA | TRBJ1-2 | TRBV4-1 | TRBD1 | TGCGCCAGCAGCCTATTTTCACAGGGGGCGGATGGCTACACCTTC | CASSLFSQGADGYTF
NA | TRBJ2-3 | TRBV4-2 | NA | TGTGCCAGCAGCAGGCCAGCGGGAGATACGCAGTATTTT | CASSRPAGDTQYF
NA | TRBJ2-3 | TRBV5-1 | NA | TGCGCCAGCAGCGCGCCTCGGACAGCGACAGATACGCAGTATTTT | CASSAPRTATDTQYF
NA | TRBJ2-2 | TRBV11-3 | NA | TGTGCCAGCAGCTCGACAGGTTACACCGGGGAGCTGTTTTTT | CASSSTGYTGELFF
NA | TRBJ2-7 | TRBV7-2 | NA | TGTGCCAGCAGCCCGCAAGTTAAATACGAGCAGTACTTC | CASSPQVKYEQYF
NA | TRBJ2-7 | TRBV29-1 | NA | TGCAGCGTTGCGGCAAGCTCCTACGAGCAGTACTTC | CSVAASSYEQYF
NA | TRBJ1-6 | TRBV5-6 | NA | TGTGCCAGCAGCTTGGGGCCTACTGCGGTTAATTCACCCCTCCACTTT | CASSLGPTAVNSPLHF
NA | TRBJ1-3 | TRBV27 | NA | TGTGCCAGCAGTCCAAGAATAAGACAGGCGAGCTCTGGAAACACCATATATTTT | CASSPRIRQASSGNTIYF
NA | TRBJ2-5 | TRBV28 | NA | TGTGCCAGCAGTTTAAATAGAGGAGCCGATCAAGAGACCCAGTACTTC | CASSLNRGADQETQYF
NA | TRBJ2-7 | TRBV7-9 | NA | TGTGCCAGCAGCTCCGGGGGAGTTTACGAGCAGTACTTC | CASSSGGVYEQYF
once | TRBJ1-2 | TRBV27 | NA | TGTGCCAGCAGTTTAAGAGGCAGGGGCGGCTACACCTTC | CASSLRGRGGYTF
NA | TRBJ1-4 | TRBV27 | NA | TGTGCCAGCAAATCAGGGTTCATTAATGAAAAACTGTTTTTT | CASKSGFINEKLFF
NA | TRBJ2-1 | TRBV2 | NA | TGTGCCAGCACCGGTGGGGGCAGGGCCTACAATGAGCAGTTCTTC | CASTGGGRAYNEQFF
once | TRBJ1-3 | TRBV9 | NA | TGTGCCACGGGGGACCGGGGCACCATATATTTT | CATGDRGTIYF
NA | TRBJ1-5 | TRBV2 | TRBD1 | TGTGCCAGCAACCCGGACAGGGGGGCCAATCAGCCCCAGCATTTT | CASNPDRGANQPQHF
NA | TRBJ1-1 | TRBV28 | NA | TGTGCCCTCAGCGGGAGTATAAAGAACACTGAAGCTTTCTTT | CALSGSIKNTEAFF
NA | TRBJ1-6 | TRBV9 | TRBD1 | TGTGCCAGCAGCGGGGCAGGGGGCGATAATTCACCCCTCCACTTT | CASSGAGGDNSPLHF
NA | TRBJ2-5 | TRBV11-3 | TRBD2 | TGTGCCAGCAGCCCCTCGGGGGGGGGACAAGAGACCCAGTACTTC | CASSPSGGGQETQYF
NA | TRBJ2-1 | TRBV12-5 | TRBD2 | TGTGCTAGTGGTTTGGGACTAGCGGGAGCGTATAAGCAGTTCTTC | CASGLGLAGAYKQFF
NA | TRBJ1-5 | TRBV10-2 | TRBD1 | TGCGCCAGCAGCGAAGACAGGGGCAATCAGCCCCAGCATTTT | CASSEDRGNQPQHF
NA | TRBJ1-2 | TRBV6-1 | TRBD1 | TGTGCCAGCAGTGGGGGACAGGGGGCGCGAGGCTACACCTTC | CASSGGQGARGYTF
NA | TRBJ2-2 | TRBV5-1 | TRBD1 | TGCGCCAGCAGCCCCCGACAGGGGGTTGGCACCGGGGAGCTGTTTTTT | CASSPRQGVGTGELFF
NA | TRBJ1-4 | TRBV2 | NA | TGTGCCAGCAGTGAAGTCGAGGGTGAAAAACTGTTTTTT | CASSEVEGEKLFF
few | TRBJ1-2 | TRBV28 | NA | TGTGCCAGCGGCCTCCCCTATGGCTACACCTTC | CASGLPYGYTF
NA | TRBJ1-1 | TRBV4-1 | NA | TGCGCCAGCAGCCTGGGGGTGTTGAACACTGAAGCTTTCTTT | CASSLGVLNTEAFF
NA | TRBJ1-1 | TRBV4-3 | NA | TGCGCCAGCAGCCGCCAGCAGGTTTACACTGAAGCTTTCTTT | CASSRQQVYTEAFF
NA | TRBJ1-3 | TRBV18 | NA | TGTGCCAGCTCACCACCGTATCGATCGATCTCTGGAAACACCATATATTTT | CASSPPYRSISGNTIYF